The clone carrying this T cell receptor beta chain appeared many times. The antigen is unknown. The sorted libraries were made from fewer than 1.3 million CD4+ or CD8+ T cells. These data come from a study of neurological immune-mediated disorders. Study observations and caveats: In HTLV-1-associated myelopathy, TCR clonal expansion was greatest, whereas multiple sclerosis had the least, falling below healthy controls.

The method for making cDNA was 5'RACE, and it used 10-nucleotide random UMIs. Whenever a sequencing run was performed, it yielded over 170 million TCR-beta sequences from 15-18 subjects. TCRdb independently ran MiXCR on the 5' RACE reads; one entry per CDR3 protein. Of some 35,000 distinct CDR3 sequences listed, around a tenth are singletons. V lost 5 bases to trimming and J lost 7 bases, with 14 bases between them. The CDR3 contains 13 residues. Germline loops: CDR1 LGHDT, CDR2 YNNKEL (reference sequence). The source material was CD4+ T cells from blood. This receptor was taken from a woman aged 30 to 39 with HTLV-1-associated myelopathy (HAM/TSP). This sequence joins TRBV3-1 and TRBJ1-2, with D tentatively TRBD1 (6 bases). CDR3 residues: CASSGGGGSGYTF. The DNA of the CDR3 is TGTGCCAGCAGCGGAGGGGGAGGGAGTGGCTACACCTTC. The variable domain in full, with the rest retrieved from reference TRBV3-1 and TRBJ1-2, is DTAVSQTPKYLVTQMGNDKSIKCEQNLGHDTMYWYKQDSKKFLKIMFSYNNKELIINETVPNRFSPKSPDKAHLNLHINSLELGDSAVYFCASSGGGGSGYTFGSGTRLTVV.